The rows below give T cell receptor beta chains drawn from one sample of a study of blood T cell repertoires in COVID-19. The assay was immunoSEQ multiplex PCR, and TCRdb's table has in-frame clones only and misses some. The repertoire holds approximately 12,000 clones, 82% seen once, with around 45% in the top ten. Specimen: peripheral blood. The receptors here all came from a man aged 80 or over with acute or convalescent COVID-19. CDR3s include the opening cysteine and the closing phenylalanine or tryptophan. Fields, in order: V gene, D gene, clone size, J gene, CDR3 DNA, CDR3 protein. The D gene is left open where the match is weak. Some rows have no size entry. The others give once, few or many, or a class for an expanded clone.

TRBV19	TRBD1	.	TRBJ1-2	TGTGCCAGTAGTACGGGGGACAGGGTTGGCTACACCTTC	CASSTGDRVGYTF
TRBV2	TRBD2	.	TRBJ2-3	TGTGCCAGCAGTGGAACTAGCGGGGGCACCACAGATACGCAGTATTTT	CASSGTSGGTTDTQYF
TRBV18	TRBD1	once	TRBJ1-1	TGTGCCAGCTCACCACTCGGACAGGGTATAATCTTT	CASSPLGQGIIF
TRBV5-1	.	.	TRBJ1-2	TGCGCCAGCAAGGGGGACCTCCGGTATGGCTACACCTTC	CASKGDLRYGYTF
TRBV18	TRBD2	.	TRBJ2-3	TGTGCCAGCTCACGTAGCGGGGGGACCACAGATACGCAGTATTTT	CASSRSGGTTDTQYF
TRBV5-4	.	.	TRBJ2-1	TGTGCCAGCAGCTTGGATCCCCAAACAGGCAATGAGCAGTTCTTC	CASSLDPQTGNEQFF
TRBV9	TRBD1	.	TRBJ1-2	TGTGCCAGCAGCGTAGTGGCAGGGGGGACTAACTATGGCTACACCTTC	CASSVVAGGTNYGYTF
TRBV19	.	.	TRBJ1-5	TGTGCCAGTAGGGAGCTTAGCAATCAGCCCCAGCATTTT	CASRELSNQPQHF
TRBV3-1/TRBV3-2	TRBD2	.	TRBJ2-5	TGTGCCAGCAGCCAGGGGACTAGCTTGTCTCAGGAGACCCAGTACTTC	CASSQGTSLSQETQYF
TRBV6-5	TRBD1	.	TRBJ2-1	TGTGCCAGCGAAGGATACCGACAGGGGACCCATGAGCAGTTCTTC	CASEGYRQGTHEQFF
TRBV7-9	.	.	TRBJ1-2	TGTGCCAGCAGCTCAGGCACAGACAATAACTATGGCTACACCTTC	CASSSGTDNNYGYTF
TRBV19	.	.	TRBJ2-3	TGTGCCAGTAGTATGGCAGCGGGTGGCACAGATACGCAGTATTTT	CASSMAAGGTDTQYF
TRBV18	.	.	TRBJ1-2	TGTGCCAGCTCACCGACTTTTGATGGCTACACCTTC	CASSPTFDGYTF
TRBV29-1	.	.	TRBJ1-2	TGCAGCGTTGAAGCGGGGTTTGGCTACACCTTC	CSVEAGFGYTF
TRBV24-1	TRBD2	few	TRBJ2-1	TGTGCCACCAGTGATAGAGCGGGGGGGCCCGATGAGCAGTTCTTC	CATSDRAGGPDEQFF
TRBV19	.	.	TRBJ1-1	TGTGCCAGTAGCAGGACCTCGGGGTACACTGAAGCTTTCTTT	CASSRTSGYTEAFF
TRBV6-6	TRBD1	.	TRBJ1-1	TGTGCCAGCAGCCGACAGGGGGCATGGGAGGGCACTGAAGCTTTCTTT	CASSRQGAWEGTEAFF